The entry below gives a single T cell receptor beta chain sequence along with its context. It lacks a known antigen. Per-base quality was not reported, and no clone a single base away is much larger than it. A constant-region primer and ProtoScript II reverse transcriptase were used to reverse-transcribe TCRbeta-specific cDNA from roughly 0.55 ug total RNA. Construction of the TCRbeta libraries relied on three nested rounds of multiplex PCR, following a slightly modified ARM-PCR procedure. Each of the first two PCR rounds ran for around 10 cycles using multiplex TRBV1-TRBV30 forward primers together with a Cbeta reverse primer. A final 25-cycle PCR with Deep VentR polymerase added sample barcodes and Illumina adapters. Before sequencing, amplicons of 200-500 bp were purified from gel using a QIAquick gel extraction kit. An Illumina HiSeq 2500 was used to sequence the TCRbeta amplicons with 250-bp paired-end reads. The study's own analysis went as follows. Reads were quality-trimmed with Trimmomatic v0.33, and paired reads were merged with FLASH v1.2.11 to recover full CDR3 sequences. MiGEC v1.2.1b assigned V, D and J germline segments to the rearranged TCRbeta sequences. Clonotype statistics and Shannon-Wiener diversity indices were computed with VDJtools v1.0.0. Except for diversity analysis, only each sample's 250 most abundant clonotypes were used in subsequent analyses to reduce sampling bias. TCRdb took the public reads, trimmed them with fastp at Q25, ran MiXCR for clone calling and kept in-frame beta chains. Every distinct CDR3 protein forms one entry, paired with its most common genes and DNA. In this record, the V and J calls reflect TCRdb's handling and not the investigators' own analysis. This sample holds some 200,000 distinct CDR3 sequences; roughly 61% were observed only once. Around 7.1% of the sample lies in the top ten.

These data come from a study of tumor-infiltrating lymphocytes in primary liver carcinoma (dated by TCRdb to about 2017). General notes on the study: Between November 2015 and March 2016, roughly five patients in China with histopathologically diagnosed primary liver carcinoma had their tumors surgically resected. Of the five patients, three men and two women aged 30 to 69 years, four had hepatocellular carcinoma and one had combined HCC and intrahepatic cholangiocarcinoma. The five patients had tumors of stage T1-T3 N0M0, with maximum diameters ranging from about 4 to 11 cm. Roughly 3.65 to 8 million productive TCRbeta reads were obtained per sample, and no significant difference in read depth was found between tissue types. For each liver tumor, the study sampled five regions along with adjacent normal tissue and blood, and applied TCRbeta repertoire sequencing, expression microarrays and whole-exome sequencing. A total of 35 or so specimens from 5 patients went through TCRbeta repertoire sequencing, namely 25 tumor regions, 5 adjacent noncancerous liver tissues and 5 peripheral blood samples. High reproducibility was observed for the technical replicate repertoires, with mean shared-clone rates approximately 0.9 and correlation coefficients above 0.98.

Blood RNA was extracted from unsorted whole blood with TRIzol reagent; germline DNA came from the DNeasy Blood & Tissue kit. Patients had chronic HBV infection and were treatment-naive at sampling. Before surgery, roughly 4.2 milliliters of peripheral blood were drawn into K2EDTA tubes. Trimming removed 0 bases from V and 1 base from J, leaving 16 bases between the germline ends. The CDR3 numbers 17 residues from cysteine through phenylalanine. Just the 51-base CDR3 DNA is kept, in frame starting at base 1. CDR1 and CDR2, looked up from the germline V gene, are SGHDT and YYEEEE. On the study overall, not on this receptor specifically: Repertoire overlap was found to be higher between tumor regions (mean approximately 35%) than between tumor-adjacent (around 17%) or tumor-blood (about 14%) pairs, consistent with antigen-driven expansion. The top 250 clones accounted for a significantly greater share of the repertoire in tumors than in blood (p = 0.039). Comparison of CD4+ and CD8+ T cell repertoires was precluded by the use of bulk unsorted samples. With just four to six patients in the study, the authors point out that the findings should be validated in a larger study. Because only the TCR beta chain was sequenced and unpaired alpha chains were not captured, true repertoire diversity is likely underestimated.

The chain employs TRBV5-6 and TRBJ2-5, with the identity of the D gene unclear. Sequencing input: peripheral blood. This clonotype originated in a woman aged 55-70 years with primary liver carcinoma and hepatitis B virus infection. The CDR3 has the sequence CASSLAIGLQSQETQYF. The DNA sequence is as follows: TGTGCCAGCAGCTTGGCAATTGGTCTACAGAGCCAAGAGACCCAGTACTTC.